Below are 26 T cell receptor beta chains sequenced from a single sample in a study of control samples from healthy donors and cancer patients. Sequencing was performed with immunoSEQ multiplex PCR; in TCRdb, only in-frame clones are kept and a portion is missing. The sample holds 120,000 or so clones, about nine tenths seen once. The sequenced sample was blood. These receptor sequences come from a middle-aged man in good health.

The V and J genes are TRBV7-9 and TRBJ2-1; D gene ambiguous. From germline, CDR1 is SEHNR and CDR2 FQNEAQ (reference sequence). The CDR3 sequence is 15 residues long. The V end lost 4 bases, the J end lost 8 bases, and 18 bases lay between the germline ends. In DNA, the CDR3 is TGTGCCAGCAGCTCCCTCTTTTCCGTCGTGGATGAGCAGTTCTTC. Translated: CASSSLFSVVDEQFF.

This clone showed up just a few times. Other DNA sequences in the sample encode the same CDR3. J is TRBJ1-3 and V is TRBV28, with a possible D match to TRBD1 (6 bases). Germline V gene sequence: CDR1 MDHEN, CDR2 SYDVKM. The CDR3 has 15 amino acids. The ends were cut back, 6 bases at V and 2 bases at J, with 14 bases in the middle. CDR3 region: CASRSDRVPGNTIYF. Here the CDR3 DNA reads TGTGCCAGCAGGTCGGACAGAGTTCCTGGAAACACCATATATTTT. The complete variable domain, with remaining parts taken from reference TRBV28 and TRBJ1-3, reads DVKVTQSSRYLVKRTGEKVFLECVQDMDHENMFWYRQDPGLGLRLIYFSYDVKMKEKGDIPEGYSVSREKKERFSLILESASTNQTSMYLCASRSDRVPGNTIYFGEGSWLTVV.

The J gene is TRBJ1-1, the V gene TRBV5-4; the D gene is possibly TRBD1 (6 bases). V lost 0 bases and J 3 bases, leaving 12 bases between the germline ends. Germline lookup yields CDR1 SGHNT and CDR2 YYREEE (reference sequence). CDR3 length: 15 residues. The CDR3 here is CASSLDQGTYTEAFF. The CDR3 nucleotides read TGTGCCAGCAGCTTGGACCAGGGGACATACACTGAAGCTTTCTTT.

This clone was detected only once. The gene calls are TRBV25-1 and TRBJ1-2; the D gene is possibly TRBD1 (5 bases). This CDR3 region has 17 residues. The V gene's germline CDR1 is MGHDK and CDR2 SYGVNS. Trimming pared 5 bases from V and 4 bases from J, leaving 23 bases between. The CDR3 is CASSPTGGFSLGYGYTF. The CDR3, as DNA: TGTGCCAGCAGTCCCACAGGTGGATTCTCCCTGGGCTATGGCTACACCTTC.

This clone was detected once. This sequence joins TRBV7-2 and TRBJ2-7; the match to TRBD2 covers 9 bases. After removal of 5 bases from V and 2 bases from J, the junction contained 4 bases not matched to a gene. Germline V gives CDR1 SGHTA, CDR2 FQGNSA. The CDR3 covers 14 residues. The CDR3 region has the DNA TGTGCCAGCAGCGGCGGGGGGGGTCCCTACGAGCAGTACTTC. It translates to CASSGGGGPYEQYF.

V gene TRBV2 combines with J gene TRBJ1-1, with D unresolved. Per germline, CDR1 SNHLY and CDR2 FYNNEI. V lost 8 bases and J lost 0, with 7 bases in between. CDR3 length: 12 amino acids. The CDR3 DNA sequence: TGTGCCAGCGGGTGGTTGAACACTGAAGCTTTCTTT. This sequence encodes CASGWLNTEAFF.

The V call is TRBV5-1, the J call TRBJ2-3; D possibly corresponds to TRBD2 (6 bases). Per the germline V gene, CDR1 is SGHRS and CDR2 is YFSETQ. The CDR3 is made up of 13 amino acids. Trimming stripped 1 base from V and 7 bases from J, with 10 bases between. CDR3 nucleotide sequence: TGCGCCAGCAGCTTGCCTAGCGCCAATACGCAGTATTTT. Amino acid sequence: CASSLPSANTQYF. The entire variable domain, with the rest obtained from reference TRBV5-1 and TRBJ2-3, is as follows: KAGVTQTPRYLIKTRGQQVTLSCSPISGHRSVSWYQQTPGQGLQFLFEYFSETQRNKGNFPGRFSGRQFSNSRSEMNVSTLELGDSALYLCASSLPSANTQYFGPGTRLTVL.

This clone has only a few counts. The rearrangement links TRBV18 to TRBJ1-2, with D possibly matching TRBD1 (5 bases). Germline V gene lookup returns CDR1 KGHSH and CDR2 LQKENI. This CDR3 is 16 amino acids long. The V and J ends lost 1 base and 0 bases respectively, with 12 bases between them. The CDR3 reads CASSPLGTGTNYGYTF. The DNA of the CDR3 is TGTGCCAGCTCACCACTTGGGACTGGGACTAACTATGGCTACACCTTC.

This clone has just a few counts. The V and J genes are TRBV18 and TRBJ1-1; 8 nucleotides match TRBD1. There are 14 residues in the CDR3. J lost 5 bases, V lost 2 bases, and 4 bases had no gene match. CDR1 and CDR2 (germline): KGHSH, LQKENI. For the CDR3, the DNA is TGTGCCAGCTCACCAGGACAGGGAGGGACTGAAGCTTTCTTT. Amino acid sequence: CASSPGQGGTEAFF.

This chain joins TRBV5-6 and TRBJ1-2; D gene uncertain. This CDR3 contains 14 residues. V lost 1 base, J lost 2 bases, and 9 bases lay in between. The germline gives CDR1 SGHDT, CDR2 YYEEEE. The chain's CDR3 is CASSLSAVNYGYTF. CDR3 nucleotide sequence: TGTGCCAGCAGCTTGTCTGCAGTCAACTATGGCTACACCTTC. The full variable domain, rest sourced from reference TRBV5-6 and TRBJ1-2, is DAGVTQSPTHLIKTRGQQVTLRCSPKSGHDTVSWYQQALGQGPQFIFQYYEEEERQRGNFPDRFSGHQFPNYSSELNVNALLLGDSALYLCASSLSAVNYGYTFGSGTRLTVV.

Comments on this clone: Other DNA sequences in this sample translate to the same CDR3. V is TRBV24-1 and J is TRBJ2-5, with a weak D call TRBD2 (7 bases). V lost 3 bases and J lost 1, with 11 bases in between. The CDR3 runs 15 residues. CDR1 is KGHDR and CDR2 is SFDVKD in the germline V gene. The CDR3: CATSDPRGPQETQYF. The CDR3 DNA reads TGTGCCACCAGTGATCCGCGGGGGCCCCAAGAGACCCAGTACTTC.

The chain uses TRBV11-1 and TRBJ1-2; D perhaps matches TRBD1 (6 bases). V dropped 1 base and J dropped 3 bases, with 12 bases sitting between them. Germline CDR1 SGHAT, CDR2 FQDESV (reference sequence). The CDR3 totals 15 residues. The CDR3 loop is CASSLVPGADYGYTF. CDR3 nucleotide sequence: TGTGCCAGCAGCTTAGTGCCGGGGGCGGACTATGGCTACACCTTC. Looking up the rest from reference TRBV11-1 and TRBJ1-2 gives the full variable domain: EAEVAQSPRYKITEKSQAVAFWCDPISGHATLYWYRQILGQGPELLVQFQDESVVDDSQLPKDRFSAERLKGVDSTLKIQPAELGDSAMYLCASSLVPGADYGYTFGSGTRLTVV.

This clone has only one observation. V is TRBV10-1 and J is TRBJ2-3; a possible D gene is TRBD2 (5 bases). CDR3 size: 15 residues. Germline V gives CDR1 WNHNN, CDR2 SYGVQD (reference sequence). V was trimmed by 10 bases and J by 4 bases, leaving 21 bases between them. This CDR3 reads CATQEVLLRPDTQYF. In nucleotides, the CDR3 is TGCGCCACCCAGGAGGTCCTTCTCCGGCCAGATACGCAGTATTTT.

The chain links TRBV7-3 to TRBJ2-1, with D possibly matching TRBD2 (7 bases). Between the trimmed V and J ends, which lost 0 bases and 8 bases, there was a span of 20 bases. This CDR3 spans 17 amino acids. Germline loops: CDR1 SGHTA, CDR2 FQGTGA. In DNA, the CDR3 is TGTGCCAGCAGCTTAACAGGAACGGGGGGCCCGGGCTATGAGCAGTTCTTC. Translation: CASSLTGTGGPGYEQFF.

This clone was seen a few times. This chain links TRBV7-9 with TRBJ2-7; 8 bases map to TRBD1. The ends lost 1 base at V and 2 bases at J; junction bases unmatched: 4. The CDR3 covers 15 residues. Germline V gene data show CDR1 as SEHNR and CDR2 as FQNEAQ (reference sequence). In DNA form, the CDR3 reads TGTGCCAGCAGCTTAGGACAGGGGTACGCCTACGAGCAGTACTTC. Amino acids: CASSLGQGYAYEQYF.

CDR3: CASSQGLAGGRETQYF. The CDR3 coding sequence is TGTGCCAGCAGCCAGGGACTAGCGGGGGGTAGGGAGACCCAGTACTTC. The rearrangement uses TRBV3-1 (or the pseudogene TRBV3-2) and TRBJ2-5; 15 bases map to TRBD2. The CDR3 is 16 amino acids. The V gene's germline CDR1 is LGHDT and CDR2 YNNKEL (reference sequence). Losses at the gene ends were 3 bases for V and 5 bases for J; bases not matched to a gene: 4.

This clone was seen just once. The V and J genes are TRBV12-3 or TRBV12-4 and TRBJ2-7; tentatively, D is TRBD1 (6 bases). The CDR3 contains 13 residues. Trimming took off 6 bases at V and 2 bases at J, with 11 bases between the two ends. For the CDR3, the DNA is TGTGCCAGCAGCTGGGGGCAGACCTACGAGCAGTACTTC. Encoded protein: CASSWGQTYEQYF.

The rearrangement joins TRBV7-2 to TRBJ1-1; TRBD1 matches at 7 bases. The germline CDR1 and CDR2 sequences are SGHTA and FQGNSA. V was clipped by 3 bases and J by 3 bases; unmatched bases: 4. The CDR3 is 14 amino acids. CDR3 loop: CASSFNRGYTEAFF. The CDR3 DNA reads as TGTGCCAGCAGCTTCAACAGGGGCTACACTGAAGCTTTCTTT.

This chain links TRBV10-1 with TRBJ1-5, with D unresolved. Germline CDR1 and CDR2: WNHNN and SYGVQD (reference sequence). There are 13 residues in the CDR3. The germline V and J ends were trimmed by 4 bases and 7 bases, with 11 bases remaining between them. The CDR3 DNA follows: TGCGCCAGCAGTGGGGCAAACGGACAGCCCCAGCATTTT. Residues: CASSGANGQPQHF.

J is TRBJ1-3 and V is TRBV28; 7 positions agree with TRBD1. The germline CDR1 and CDR2 sequences are MDHEN and SYDVKM. The CDR3 runs to 15 residues. With 5 bases clipped from V and 3 bases from J, the junction kept 7 bases outside the gene matches. This chain's CDR3 is CASSRRQGNGNTIYF. The DNA of the CDR3 is TGTGCCAGCAGTAGAAGACAGGGCAATGGAAACACCATATATTTT.

The J gene is TRBJ1-4, the V gene TRBV20-1; D is uncertain. The CDR3 has 16 residues. Germline V gene lookup returns CDR1 DFQATT and CDR2 SNEGSKA (reference sequence). V was clipped by 3 bases and J by 0 bases, with 14 bases between them. As DNA, the CDR3 is TGCAGTGCTAGTGGCCAGGTCTCCTCAACTAATGAAAAACTGTTTTTT. Encoded protein: CSASGQVSSTNEKLFF.

This chain connects TRBV5-6 to TRBJ2-6; no clear D gene. V was cut by 0 bases and J by 4 bases, with 11 bases left in between. Germline V gene sequence: CDR1 SGHDT, CDR2 YYEEEE. The CDR3 is made up of 16 amino acids. CDR3: CASSLVDFWGANVLTF. CDR3 in DNA: TGTGCCAGCAGCTTGGTGGATTTCTGGGGGGCCAACGTCCTGACTTTC.

This clone has a handful of counts. The chain recombines TRBV25-1 with TRBJ2-1, with 9 bases that match TRBD2. Looked up from germline, CDR1 is MGHDK and CDR2 is SYGVNS. This CDR3 is built from 16 residues. V dropped 6 bases and J dropped 6; count of bases not matched to a gene: 12. DNA for the CDR3: TGTGCCAGCAGAAACTTCGGGCGGGGGGGTTCCAATGAGCAGTTCTTC. This translates into CASRNFGRGGSNEQFF.

This sequence joins TRBV12-5 and TRBJ1-2; 7 bases agree with TRBD1. This CDR3 spans 12 amino acids. The germline gives CDR1 LGHNT, CDR2 FRNRAP. The V gene end was trimmed by 1 base and the J gene end by 8 bases; junction bases not matched to a gene: 1. The CDR3 reads CASGLETGGYTF. CDR3 DNA sequence: TGTGCTAGTGGTTTGGAGACAGGGGGCTACACCTTC.

This clone has a handful of counts. This rearrangement joins TRBV5-6 to TRBJ1-6; tentative D call: TRBD1 (6 bases). The CDR3 consists of 13 residues. The V end lost 0 bases, the J end lost 12 bases, and 10 bases lay between the germline ends. Germline V lookup: CDR1 SGHDT, CDR2 YYEEEE. CDR3 nucleotide sequence: TGTGCCAGCAGCTTGGGACAGGTGGGACCCCTCCACTTT. Translation gives CASSLGQVGPLHF.

In nucleotides, the CDR3 is TGTGCCAGCAGCCAAGTTGGGACAAGCGAAGCTTTCTTT. It encodes CASSQVGTSEAFF. The genes are TRBV3-1 (or the pseudogene TRBV3-2) and TRBJ1-1; D possibly corresponds to TRBD1 (6 bases). CDR1 LGHDT and CDR2 YNNKEL come from the germline V gene (reference sequence). The CDR3 has 13 amino acids. V dropped 1 base and J dropped 8 bases, with 11 bases sitting between them.